The 28 T cell receptor beta chains below were found in one sample sequenced in a study of blood T cell repertoires in COVID-19. Profiling relied on immunoSEQ multiplex PCR, and the TCRdb table lists in-frame clones only, not all of them. The data show approximately 290,000 clones, 80% to 90% seen once. Sequencing input: PBMCs or T cells enriched from blood (not recorded which). The receptors stem from a woman in her twenties or thirties who had recovered from COVID-19.

This clone has only one observation. The chain joins TRBV4-1 to TRBJ1-5, with D perhaps matching TRBD1 (5 bases). This CDR3 is 14 amino acids long. Trimming shortened V by 4 bases and J by 4 bases, and 11 bases separated the two germline ends. The germline V gene has CDR1 MGHRA and CDR2 YSYEKL. CDR3 region: CASSRGHLNQPQHF. The CDR3, as DNA: TGCGCCAGCAGCCGCGGACACCTTAATCAGCCCCAGCATTTT.

This chain uses TRBV3-1 (or the pseudogene TRBV3-2) with TRBJ2-1; 11 positions agree with TRBD2. Germline-derived CDR1 and CDR2 are LGHDT and YNNKEL (reference sequence). CDR3 length: 20 amino acids. Germline trimming cut 2 bases from V and 0 bases from J; bases unmatched to any gene: 12. This chain's CDR3 is CASSQPGRLAGGSSYNEQFF. The CDR3 bases are TGTGCCAGCAGCCAACCCGGGCGCCTAGCGGGAGGCAGCTCCTACAATGAGCAGTTCTTC.

This clone came up a few times. The CDR3 nucleotides are TGTGCCAGCAGCCAAGCTAGGAAGCCCCCCTACGAGCAGTACTTC. This encodes CASSQARKPPYEQYF. V gene TRBV3-1 (or the pseudogene TRBV3-2) combines with J gene TRBJ2-7, with D unresolved. Trimming pared 1 base from V and 2 bases from J, leaving 12 bases between. The CDR3 is made up of 15 amino acids. Per the germline V gene, CDR1 is LGHDT and CDR2 is YNNKEL (reference sequence).

The rearrangement links TRBV27 to TRBJ2-3; 7 bases align to TRBD1. Trimming removed 3 bases from V and 4 bases from J; junction bases left unmatched: 10. The CDR3 contains 16 residues. Germline lookup yields CDR1 MNHEY and CDR2 SMNVEV (reference sequence). CDR3: CASSFRSTGRADTQYF. CDR3 DNA sequence: TGTGCCAGCAGTTTTAGATCGACAGGGAGAGCAGATACGCAGTATTTT.

The J gene is TRBJ2-1, the V gene TRBV7-9; TRBD2 matches at 16 bases. J lost 4 bases, V lost 4 bases, and 10 bases had no gene match. CDR1 is SEHNR, CDR2 FQNEAQ, per germline (reference sequence). The CDR3 spans 19 residues. DNA for the CDR3: TGTGCCAGCAGCTGGCCCCCGGGACTAGCGGGGGGGGCTTACAATGAGCAGTTCTTC. This codes for CASSWPPGLAGGAYNEQFF.

Only one count was recorded for this clone. V usage is TRBV11-2 and J usage is TRBJ1-3; D not resolved. This CDR3 region has 17 residues. Germline V gives CDR1 SGHAT, CDR2 FQNNGV. The ends were cut back, 2 bases at V and 5 bases at J, with 19 bases in the middle. For the CDR3, the DNA is TGTGCCAGCAGCTTAACCCCCCGGGGATCGATTAGAAACACCATATATTTT. Amino acids: CASSLTPRGSIRNTIYF.

This clone showed up just a few times. The J gene is TRBJ1-4, the V gene TRBV27, with D perhaps TRBD1 (6 bases). CDR3 size: 16 residues. Trimming pared 6 bases from V and 0 bases from J, leaving 14 bases between. Germline loops: CDR1 MNHEY, CDR2 SMNVEV (reference sequence). This chain's CDR3 is CASSRGLLATNEKLFF. CDR3 DNA: TGTGCCAGCAGCAGGGGTCTTCTTGCAACTAATGAAAAACTGTTTTTT.

J is TRBJ2-7 and V is TRBV21-1; the D segment call TRBD2 is taken from the table without a DNA check. TRBV21-1 is a documented pseudogene. The CDR3 loop spans 12 amino acids. In DNA form, the CDR3 reads TGTGCCAGCAGCCGATCGGGATACGAGCAGTACTTC. This translates into CASSRSGYEQYF.

The rearrangement uses TRBV28 and TRBJ2-5, with 9 bases aligning to TRBD1. CDR1 MDHEN and CDR2 SYDVKM come from the germline V gene. CDR3 length equals 15 residues. The V segment lost 7 bases and the J segment 4 bases; nucleotides outside the gene matches: 10. In DNA form, the CDR3 reads TGTGCCAGCAATCAACGGGACAGGGTGATAGAGACCCAGTACTTC. This encodes CASNQRDRVIETQYF. Based on the CDR3 plus reference TRBV28 and TRBJ2-5, the full variable domain is DVKVTQSSRYLVKRTGEKVFLECVQDMDHENMFWYRQDPGLGLRLIYFSYDVKMKEKGDIPEGYSVSREKKERFSLILESASTNQTSMYLCASNQRDRVIETQYFGPGTRLLVL.

The V and J genes are TRBV5-1 and TRBJ1-2; D perhaps matches TRBD1 (6 bases). CDR3 size: 13 residues. The germline CDR1 and CDR2 sequences are SGHRS and YFSETQ. V lost 5 bases and J 7 bases, leaving 15 bases between the germline ends. CDR3 region: CASRTGTWPGYTF. In DNA form, the CDR3 reads TGCGCCAGCAGAACAGGGACCTGGCCTGGCTACACCTTC.

CDR3 sequence: CASSPGGVGTEAFF. The CDR3 DNA reads as TGTGCCAGCAGCCCCGGGGGGGTCGGAACTGAAGCTTTCTTT. The rearrangement links TRBV7-9 to TRBJ1-1; a weak D match, TRBD1 (5 bases). The length of the CDR3 is 14 residues. Looked up from germline, CDR1 is SEHNR and CDR2 is FQNEAQ (reference sequence). V dropped 5 bases and J dropped 5 bases, with 15 bases sitting between them.

This chain links TRBV5-6 with TRBJ1-2; D call uncertain. The CDR3 contains 14 residues. CDR1 is SGHDT and CDR2 is YYEEEE in the germline V gene. V was pared by 6 bases and J by 3 bases, with 15 bases between. CDR3 sequence reads: CASTLWPGYYGYTF. In nucleotides, the CDR3 is TGTGCCAGCACCTTATGGCCGGGTTACTATGGCTACACCTTC.

V and J are TRBV11-2 and TRBJ1-1; no clear D. Looked up from germline, CDR1 is SGHAT and CDR2 is FQNNGV. The CDR3 covers 15 residues. V lost 5 bases and J 0 bases, leaving 13 bases between the germline ends. CDR3 loop: CASSPLSFMNTEAFF. In nucleotides, the CDR3 is TGTGCCAGCAGCCCCCTTTCTTTTATGAACACTGAAGCTTTCTTT.

The chain's CDR3 is CASSFRLAGFQETQYF. The CDR3 DNA is TGTGCCAGCAGTTTTAGACTAGCGGGATTCCAAGAGACCCAGTACTTC. This chain uses TRBV28 with TRBJ2-5; 11 nucleotides agree with TRBD2. The V and J ends lost 3 bases and 1 base, in that order; junction bases with no gene match: 4. Germline CDR1 and CDR2: MDHEN and SYDVKM. The CDR3 has 16 residues.

The chain is built from TRBV29-1 and TRBJ1-4; 7 bases align to TRBD1. Germline V gene data show CDR1 as SQVTM and CDR2 as ANQGSEA. CDR3 size: 13 residues. Trimming took 4 bases from V and 5 from J; bases not matched to a gene: 4. CDR3 sequence: CSVAGQRNEKLFF. CDR3 DNA: TGCAGCGTTGCGGGACAGAGGAATGAAAAACTGTTTTTT.

This clone was observed at least ten times. This chain joins TRBV13 and TRBJ2-7; 13 bases fit TRBD2. This CDR3 comprises 15 residues. The J segment lost 7 bases and the V segment lost 5 bases, leaving 8 bases of the junction unmatched. Germline V gives CDR1 PRHDT, CDR2 FYEKMQ (reference sequence). The CDR3: CASSPEGLAGVEQYF. The CDR3 DNA reads as TGTGCCAGCAGCCCGGAAGGACTAGCGGGAGTTGAGCAGTACTTC.

The CDR3 protein is CASSFLSGSGNEQFF. The CDR3 DNA reads as TGTGCCAGCAGCTTTCTATCCGGGAGCGGCAATGAGCAGTTCTTC. The chain employs TRBV11-2 and TRBJ2-1; the D gene is possibly TRBD2 (6 bases). Trimming shortened V by 3 bases and J by 6 bases, and 15 bases separated the two germline ends. CDR1 is SGHAT and CDR2 is FQNNGV in the germline V gene. This CDR3 is 15 amino acids long.

V usage is TRBV6-5 and J usage is TRBJ1-2; D is ambiguous. Trimming cost V 5 bases and J 5 bases, with 12 bases left between them. This CDR3 is built from 13 residues. Germline V gene sequence: CDR1 MNHEY, CDR2 SVGAGI. The CDR3, as DNA: TGTGCCAGCAGTCGACGGGGAGGATATGGCTACACCTTC. Protein product: CASSRRGGYGYTF.

V is TRBV19 and J is TRBJ1-5, with a weak D call TRBD1 (6 bases). The CDR3 consists of 18 residues. Germline CDR1 LNHDA, CDR2 SQIVND (reference sequence). Trimming left V 3 bases short and J 0 bases short, with 18 bases between. The CDR3 coding sequence is TGTGCCAGTAGTATTGAGACAGGTACTGGTAGTAGCAATCAGCCCCAGCATTTT. Residues: CASSIETGTGSSNQPQHF.

The V and J genes are TRBV29-1 and TRBJ1-2, with TRBD1 matching 8 bases. Germline V lookup: CDR1 SQVTM, CDR2 ANQGSEA. The CDR3 runs 14 residues. V lost 3 bases and J lost 8; bases outside the gene matches: 11. The DNA of the CDR3 is TGCAGCGTTGACGGACAGGGCGTGGCGGCAGGCTACACCTTC. This translates into CSVDGQGVAAGYTF.

The V gene is TRBV12-3 or TRBV12-4, the J gene TRBJ1-6; TRBD1 matches at 10 bases. The CDR3 totals 13 residues. With 8 bases clipped from V and 10 bases from J, the junction kept 5 bases outside the gene matches. DNA of the CDR3: TGTGCCAGCCGGGACAGGGGCGTCTCACCCCTCCACTTT. Translating it yields CASRDRGVSPLHF.

This clone was counted ten times or more. This sequence joins TRBV24-1 and TRBJ2-3; 10 nucleotides agree with TRBD1. V trimming: 4 bases; J trimming: 1 base; junction bases outside the gene matches: 7. Germline V gene data show CDR1 as KGHDR and CDR2 as SFDVKD. The CDR3 is 17 residues long. The CDR3 spells CATSEPTGTGGTDTQYF. DNA of the CDR3: TGTGCCACCAGTGAGCCGACAGGGACAGGGGGCACAGATACGCAGTATTTT.

This chain links TRBV2 with TRBJ1-4; 10 nucleotides agree with TRBD1. V trimming: 4 bases; J trimming: 7 bases; junction bases outside the gene matches: 3. CDR3 length: 14 amino acids. Germline V gives CDR1 SNHLY, CDR2 FYNNEI. CDR3 amino acids: CASSGTGGVEKLFF. The DNA for the CDR3 is TGTGCCAGCAGTGGGACAGGGGGGGTTGAAAAACTGTTTTTT.

The rearrangement links TRBV3-1 (or the pseudogene TRBV3-2) to TRBJ1-3; D not certain. The CDR3 runs 13 residues. Germline loops: CDR1 LGHDT, CDR2 YNNKEL (reference sequence). V was pared by 0 bases and J by 8 bases, with 8 bases between. CDR3 DNA sequence: TGTGCCAGCAGCCAAGAAAAGAGCTACACCATATATTTT. It is translated as CASSQEKSYTIYF.

This chain joins TRBV5-6 and TRBJ2-1; possible D gene TRBD2, 6 bases. Germline loops: CDR1 SGHDT, CDR2 YYEEEE. The CDR3 totals 17 residues. Trimming took off 3 bases at V and 0 bases at J, with 16 bases between the two ends. The CDR3 loop reads CASSSVLDGSSYNEQFF. CDR3 coding DNA: TGTGCCAGCAGCTCGGTGTTAGACGGGAGCTCCTACAATGAGCAGTTCTTC. The full variable domain, with the rest looked up from reference TRBV5-6 and TRBJ2-1, is DAGVTQSPTHLIKTRGQQVTLRCSPKSGHDTVSWYQQALGQGPQFIFQYYEEEERQRGNFPDRFSGHQFPNYSSELNVNALLLGDSALYLCASSSVLDGSSYNEQFFGPGTRLTVL.

This chain uses TRBV20-1 with TRBJ1-1; no reliable D call. Trimming pared 3 bases from V and 3 bases from J, leaving 11 bases between. Germline V gene sequence: CDR1 DFQATT, CDR2 SNEGSKA (reference sequence). The CDR3 extends over 13 amino acids. The CDR3 bases are TGCAGTGCTAGTACCCCTCTAGACACTGAAGCTTTCTTT. Translating it yields CSASTPLDTEAFF.

The count of this clone is one. V gene TRBV28 combines with J gene TRBJ1-3; 10 bases line up with TRBD1. CDR3 length: 15 amino acids. Germline values: CDR1 MDHEN, CDR2 SYDVKM. V was pared by 3 bases and J by 8 bases, with 7 bases of the junction left unmatched. In DNA form, the CDR3 reads TGTGCCAGCAGTTTGGGGGACAGGGGTGAGGACACCATATATTTT. As protein: CASSLGDRGEDTIYF.

The rearrangement uses TRBV15 and TRBJ1-6; D call uncertain. V was trimmed by 1 base and J by 0 bases, leaving 13 bases between them. The CDR3 is made up of 18 amino acids. Germline V gene lookup returns CDR1 LNHNV and CDR2 YYDKDF (reference sequence). CDR3 in DNA: TGTGCCACCAGCAGAGCGGATGGGGAGAGCTCCTATAATTCACCCCTCCACTTT. This sequence encodes CATSRADGESSYNSPLHF.